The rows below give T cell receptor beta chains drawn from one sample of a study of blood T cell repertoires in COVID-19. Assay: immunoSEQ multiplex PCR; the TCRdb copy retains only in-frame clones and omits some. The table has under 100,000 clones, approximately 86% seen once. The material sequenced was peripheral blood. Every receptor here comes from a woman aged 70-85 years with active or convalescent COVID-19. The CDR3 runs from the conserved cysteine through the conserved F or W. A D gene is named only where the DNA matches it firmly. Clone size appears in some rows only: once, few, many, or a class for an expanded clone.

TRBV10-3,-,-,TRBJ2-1,CAISESQEYNEQFF,TGTGCCATCAGTGAGTCCCAGGAATACAATGAGCAGTTCTTC
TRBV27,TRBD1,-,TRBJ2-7,CASSLLFDRDISYEQYF,TGTGCCAGCAGTTTGTTATTTGACAGGGATATTTCCTACGAGCAGTACTTC
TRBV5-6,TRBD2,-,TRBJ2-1,CASSFRGGNYNEQFF,TGTGCCAGCAGCTTCCGCGGGGGGAACTACAATGAGCAGTTCTTC
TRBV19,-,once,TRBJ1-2,CASSPGPGETYGYTF,TGTGCCAGTAGTCCAGGGCCAGGGGAGACCTATGGCTACACCTTC
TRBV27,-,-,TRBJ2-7,CASSLAGLISYEQYF,TGTGCCAGCAGTTTGGCAGGGCTGATTTCCTACGAGCAGTACTTC
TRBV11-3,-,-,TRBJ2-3,CASSLGLQDTQYF,TGTGCCAGCAGCTTAGGGTTGCAGGATACGCAGTATTTT
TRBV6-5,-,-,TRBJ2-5,CASSSYQGPQETQYF,TGTGCCAGCAGTTCCTACCAGGGTCCCCAAGAGACCCAGTACTTC
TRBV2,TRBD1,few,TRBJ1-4,CASSPGQISEKLFF,TGTGCCAGCAGCCCGGGACAGATCTCAGAAAAACTGTTTTTT
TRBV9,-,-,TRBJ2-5,CASGRSGTFVQETQYF,TGTGCCAGCGGAAGATCCGGGACTTTCGTACAAGAGACCCAGTACTTC
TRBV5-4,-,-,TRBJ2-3,CASSFRQTTDTQYF,TGTGCCAGCAGCTTCCGACAAACCACAGATACGCAGTATTTT
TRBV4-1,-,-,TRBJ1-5,CASSQDRGNQPQHF,TGCGCCAGCAGCCAAGATCGGGGAAATCAGCCCCAGCATTTT
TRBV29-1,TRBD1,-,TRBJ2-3,CSVEAGTGDTDTQYF,TGCAGCGTTGAAGCCGGGACAGGGGATACAGATACGCAGTATTTT
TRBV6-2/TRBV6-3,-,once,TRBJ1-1,CASTPWGGAEAFF,TGTGCCAGCACCCCCTGGGGAGGGGCTGAAGCTTTCTTT
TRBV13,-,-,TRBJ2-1,CASSFGQKGNEQFF,TGTGCCAGCAGCTTCGGACAGAAAGGGAATGAGCAGTTCTTC
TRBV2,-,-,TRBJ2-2,CASSELDEGGELFF,TGTGCCAGCAGTGAATTAGACGAGGGCGGGGAGCTGTTTTTT
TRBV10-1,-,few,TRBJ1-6,CASSSTGTLNNSPLHF,TGCGCCAGCAGTTCTACCGGGACACTTAATAATTCACCCCTCCACTTT
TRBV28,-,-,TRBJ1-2,CASSGGGVYGYTF,TGTGCCAGCAGTGGAGGAGGGGTCTATGGCTACACCTTC
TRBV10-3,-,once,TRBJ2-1,CAISSYNEQFF,TGTGCCATCAGCAGTTACAATGAGCAGTTCTTC
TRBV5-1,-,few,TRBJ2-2,CASSPRGPNTGELFF,TGCGCCAGCAGCCCCAGGGGTCCGAACACCGGGGAGCTGTTTTTT